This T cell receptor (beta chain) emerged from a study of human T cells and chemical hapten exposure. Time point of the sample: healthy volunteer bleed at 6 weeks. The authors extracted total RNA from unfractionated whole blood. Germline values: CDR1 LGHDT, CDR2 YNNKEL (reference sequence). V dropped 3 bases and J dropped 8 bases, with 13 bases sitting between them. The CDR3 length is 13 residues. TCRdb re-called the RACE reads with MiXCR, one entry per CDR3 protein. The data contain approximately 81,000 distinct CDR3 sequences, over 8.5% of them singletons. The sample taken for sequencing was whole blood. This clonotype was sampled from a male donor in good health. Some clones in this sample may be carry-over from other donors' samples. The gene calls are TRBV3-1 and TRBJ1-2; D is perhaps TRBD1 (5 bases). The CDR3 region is CASSQQTVGGYTF. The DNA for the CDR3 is TGTGCCAGCAGCCAGCAGACAGTTGGCGGCTACACCTTC.